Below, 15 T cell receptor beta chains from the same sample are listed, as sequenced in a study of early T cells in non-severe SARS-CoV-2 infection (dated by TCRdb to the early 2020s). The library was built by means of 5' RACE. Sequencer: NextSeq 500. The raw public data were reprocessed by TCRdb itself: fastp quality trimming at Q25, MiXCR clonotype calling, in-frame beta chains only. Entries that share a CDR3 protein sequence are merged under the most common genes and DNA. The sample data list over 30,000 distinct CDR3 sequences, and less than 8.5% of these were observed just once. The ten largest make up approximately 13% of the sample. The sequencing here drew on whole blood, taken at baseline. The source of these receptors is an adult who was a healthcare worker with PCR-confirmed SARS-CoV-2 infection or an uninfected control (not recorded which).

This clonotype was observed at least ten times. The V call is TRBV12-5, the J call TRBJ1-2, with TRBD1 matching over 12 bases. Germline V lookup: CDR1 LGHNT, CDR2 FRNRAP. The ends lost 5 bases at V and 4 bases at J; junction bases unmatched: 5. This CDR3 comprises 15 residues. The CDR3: CASGIRGQGAYGYTF. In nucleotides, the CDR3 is TGTGCTAGTGGTATCCGGGGACAGGGGGCCTATGGCTACACCTTC.

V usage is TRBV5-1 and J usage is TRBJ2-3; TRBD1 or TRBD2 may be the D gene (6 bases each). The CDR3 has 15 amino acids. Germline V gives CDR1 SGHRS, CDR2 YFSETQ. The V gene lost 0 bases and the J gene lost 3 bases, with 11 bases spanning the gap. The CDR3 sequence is CASSLGGGGTDTQYF. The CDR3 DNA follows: TGCGCCAGCAGCTTGGGCGGAGGGGGAACAGATACGCAGTATTTT.

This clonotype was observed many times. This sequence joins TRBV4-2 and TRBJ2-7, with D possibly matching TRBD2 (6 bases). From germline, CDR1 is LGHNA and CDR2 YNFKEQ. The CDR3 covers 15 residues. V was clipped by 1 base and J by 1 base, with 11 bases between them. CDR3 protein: CASSQASTSSYEQYF. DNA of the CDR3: TGTGCCAGCAGCCAAGCGTCGACTAGTTCCTACGAGCAGTACTTC.

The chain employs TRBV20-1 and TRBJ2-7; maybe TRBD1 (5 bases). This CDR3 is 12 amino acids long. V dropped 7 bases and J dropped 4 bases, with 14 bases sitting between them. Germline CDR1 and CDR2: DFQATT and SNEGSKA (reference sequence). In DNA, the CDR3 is TGCAGTGTCAGGCTGCCAGGGTACGAGCAGTACTTC. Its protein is CSVRLPGYEQYF.

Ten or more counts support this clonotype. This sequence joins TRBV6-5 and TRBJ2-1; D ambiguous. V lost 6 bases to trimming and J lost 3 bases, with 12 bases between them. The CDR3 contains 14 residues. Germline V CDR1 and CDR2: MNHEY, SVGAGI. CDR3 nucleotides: TGTGCCAGCAGCCAAATTTACGACTACAATGAGCAGTTCTTC. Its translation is CASSQIYDYNEQFF.

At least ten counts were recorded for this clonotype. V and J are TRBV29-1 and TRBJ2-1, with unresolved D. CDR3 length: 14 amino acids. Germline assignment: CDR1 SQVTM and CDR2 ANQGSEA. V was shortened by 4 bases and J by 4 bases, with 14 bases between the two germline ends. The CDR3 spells CSVVVSQPYNEQFF. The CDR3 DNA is TGCAGCGTTGTCGTTAGTCAGCCATACAATGAGCAGTTCTTC.

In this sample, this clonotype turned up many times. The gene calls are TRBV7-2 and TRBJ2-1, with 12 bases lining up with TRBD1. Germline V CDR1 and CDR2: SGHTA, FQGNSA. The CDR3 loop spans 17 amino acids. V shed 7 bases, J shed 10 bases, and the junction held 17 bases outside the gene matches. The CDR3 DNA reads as TGTGCCAGCACCCAACAACCGGGGACAGGGGGCAGGTACGAGCAGTTCTTC. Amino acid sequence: CASTQQPGTGGRYEQFF. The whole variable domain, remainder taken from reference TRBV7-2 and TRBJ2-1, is GAGVSQSPSNKVTEKGKDVELRCDPISGHTALYWYRQSLGQGLEFLIYFQGNSAPDKSGLPSDRFSAERTGGSVSTLTIQRTQQEDSAVYLCASTQQPGTGGRYEQFFGPGTRLTVL.

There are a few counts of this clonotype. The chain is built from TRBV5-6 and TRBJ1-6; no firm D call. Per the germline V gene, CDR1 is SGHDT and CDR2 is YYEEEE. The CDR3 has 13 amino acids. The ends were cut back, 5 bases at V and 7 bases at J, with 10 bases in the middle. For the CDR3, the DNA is TGTGCCAGCAGGTTAAGAACGAATTCACCCCTCCACTTT. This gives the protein CASRLRTNSPLHF.

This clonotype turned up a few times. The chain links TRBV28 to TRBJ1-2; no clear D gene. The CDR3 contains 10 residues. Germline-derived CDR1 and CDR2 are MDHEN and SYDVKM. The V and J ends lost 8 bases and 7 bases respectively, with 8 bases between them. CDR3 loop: CASFWAGYTF. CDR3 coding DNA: TGTGCCAGCTTTTGGGCTGGCTACACCTTC.

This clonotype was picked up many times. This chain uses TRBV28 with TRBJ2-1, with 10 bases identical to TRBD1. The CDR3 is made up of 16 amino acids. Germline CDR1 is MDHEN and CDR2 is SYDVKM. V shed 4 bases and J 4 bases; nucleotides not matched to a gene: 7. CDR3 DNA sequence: TGTGCCAGCAGTTCCATGGACAGGGGGTCGTACAATGAGCAGTTCTTC. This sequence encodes CASSSMDRGSYNEQFF.

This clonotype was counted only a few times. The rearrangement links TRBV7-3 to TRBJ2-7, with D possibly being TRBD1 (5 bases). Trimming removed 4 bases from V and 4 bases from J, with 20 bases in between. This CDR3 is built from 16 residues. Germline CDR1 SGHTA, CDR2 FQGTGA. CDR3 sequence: CASSYLVGHQRYEQYV. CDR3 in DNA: TGTGCCAGCAGCTATTTGGTTGGACACCAGCGTTACGAGCAGTACGTC.

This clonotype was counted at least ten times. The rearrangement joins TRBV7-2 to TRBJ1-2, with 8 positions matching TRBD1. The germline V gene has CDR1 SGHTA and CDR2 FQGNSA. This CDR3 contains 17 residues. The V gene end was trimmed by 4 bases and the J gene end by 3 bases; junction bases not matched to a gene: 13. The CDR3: CASSSTFFRGHYYGYTF. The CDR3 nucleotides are TGTGCCAGCAGCTCCACATTCTTCAGGGGGCACTACTATGGCTACACCTTC.

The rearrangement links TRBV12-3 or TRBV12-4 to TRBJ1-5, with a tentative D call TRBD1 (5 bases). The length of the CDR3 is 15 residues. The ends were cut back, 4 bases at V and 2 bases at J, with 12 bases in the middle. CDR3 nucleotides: TGTGCCAGCAGTTCGATCAGGGATGGCAATCAGCCCCAGCATTTT. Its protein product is CASSSIRDGNQPQHF.

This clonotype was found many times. The CDR3 DNA sequence: TGTGCCAGCAGCTTAGCGTTGGCAGATACGCAGTATTTT. Translation gives CASSLALADTQYF. This rearrangement joins TRBV7-8 to TRBJ2-3; D unclear. The CDR3 spans 13 residues. Germline V gene sequence: CDR1 SGHVS, CDR2 FQNEAQ. The V end lost 0 bases, the J end lost 4 bases, and 5 bases lay between the germline ends. Combining the CDR3 with reference TRBV7-8 and TRBJ2-3 gives the whole variable domain GAGVSQSPRYKVAKRGQDVALRCDPISGHVSLFWYQQALGQGPEFLTYFQNEAQLDKSGLPSDRFFAERPEGSVSTLKIQRTQQEDSAVYLCASSLALADTQYFGPGTRLTVL.

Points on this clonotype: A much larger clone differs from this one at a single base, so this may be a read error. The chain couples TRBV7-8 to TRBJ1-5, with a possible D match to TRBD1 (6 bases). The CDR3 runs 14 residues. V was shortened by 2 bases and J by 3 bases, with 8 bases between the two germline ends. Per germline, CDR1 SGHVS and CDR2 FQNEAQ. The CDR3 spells CASSLRQDNQPQHF. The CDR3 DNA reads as TGTGCCAGCAGCTTAAGACAGGACAATCAGCCCCAGCATTTT.